This T cell receptor beta chain is drawn from a study of early T cells in non-severe SARS-CoV-2 infection. Unique molecular identifiers were affixed to single, distinct cDNA molecules. MiXCR, applied by TCRdb to the 5' RACE reads, yields one record per CDR3 protein. The sample has about 77,000 distinct CDR3 sequences; 7.5% to 10% are singletons. Germline CDR1 and CDR2: MDHEN and SYDVKM. V was pared by 7 bases and J by 4 bases, with 8 bases between. The CDR3 has 13 residues. At least ten counts were recorded for this clonotype. Its target is not known. Study-level findings and limits: The study's VDJdb matching favored anti-spike CD8 responses and missed private and CD4 specificities.

The sequenced sample was whole blood. This receptor was taken from an adult who was a healthcare worker with PCR-confirmed SARS-CoV-2 infection or an uninfected control (not recorded which). The rearrangement joins TRBV28 to TRBJ1-6; unclear D gene. The CDR3 bases are TGTGCCAGCATGCAGTCATATAATTCACCCCTCCACTTT. Translation gives CASMQSYNSPLHF. The full variable domain, rest sourced from reference TRBV28 and TRBJ1-6, is DVKVTQSSRYLVKRTGEKVFLECVQDMDHENMFWYRQDPGLGLRLIYFSYDVKMKEKGDIPEGYSVSREKKERFSLILESASTNQTSMYLCASMQSYNSPLHFGNGTRLTVT.